Given below is one TCR beta chain in context. Repertoires were generated with immunoSEQ multiplex PCR, while TCRdb's copy carries only in-frame clones and drops some. Of about 190,000 clones listed, around 84% were seen once; the top ten hold approximately 14%. The data were taken from a study of blood T cell repertoires in COVID-19. In the study overall: Whether acute or convalescent, the COVID-19 samples came from the United States, Italy and Spain. T cells, B-cell-depleted T cells, or PBMCs supplied cDNA or gDNA.

Sequencing was performed on peripheral blood. This TCR was recovered from a man aged 30 to 45 with active or convalescent COVID-19.

The CDR3 nucleotides are TGTGCCAGCAGGCCCATCCCTAGCGGGGGAGTTAGCACAGATACGCAGTATTTT. Its translation: CASRPIPSGGVSTDTQYF. The gene calls are TRBV28 and TRBJ2-3, with TRBD2 identical over 10 bases. CDR1 MDHEN and CDR2 SYDVKM come from the germline V gene. Germline trimming cut 6 bases from V and 0 bases from J; bases unmatched to any gene: 12. The CDR3 contains 18 residues. The variable domain in full, with the rest retrieved from reference TRBV28 and TRBJ2-3, is DVKVTQSSRYLVKRTGEKVFLECVQDMDHENMFWYRQDPGLGLRLIYFSYDVKMKEKGDIPEGYSVSREKKERFSLILESASTNQTSMYLCASRPIPSGGVSTDTQYFGPGTRLTVL.